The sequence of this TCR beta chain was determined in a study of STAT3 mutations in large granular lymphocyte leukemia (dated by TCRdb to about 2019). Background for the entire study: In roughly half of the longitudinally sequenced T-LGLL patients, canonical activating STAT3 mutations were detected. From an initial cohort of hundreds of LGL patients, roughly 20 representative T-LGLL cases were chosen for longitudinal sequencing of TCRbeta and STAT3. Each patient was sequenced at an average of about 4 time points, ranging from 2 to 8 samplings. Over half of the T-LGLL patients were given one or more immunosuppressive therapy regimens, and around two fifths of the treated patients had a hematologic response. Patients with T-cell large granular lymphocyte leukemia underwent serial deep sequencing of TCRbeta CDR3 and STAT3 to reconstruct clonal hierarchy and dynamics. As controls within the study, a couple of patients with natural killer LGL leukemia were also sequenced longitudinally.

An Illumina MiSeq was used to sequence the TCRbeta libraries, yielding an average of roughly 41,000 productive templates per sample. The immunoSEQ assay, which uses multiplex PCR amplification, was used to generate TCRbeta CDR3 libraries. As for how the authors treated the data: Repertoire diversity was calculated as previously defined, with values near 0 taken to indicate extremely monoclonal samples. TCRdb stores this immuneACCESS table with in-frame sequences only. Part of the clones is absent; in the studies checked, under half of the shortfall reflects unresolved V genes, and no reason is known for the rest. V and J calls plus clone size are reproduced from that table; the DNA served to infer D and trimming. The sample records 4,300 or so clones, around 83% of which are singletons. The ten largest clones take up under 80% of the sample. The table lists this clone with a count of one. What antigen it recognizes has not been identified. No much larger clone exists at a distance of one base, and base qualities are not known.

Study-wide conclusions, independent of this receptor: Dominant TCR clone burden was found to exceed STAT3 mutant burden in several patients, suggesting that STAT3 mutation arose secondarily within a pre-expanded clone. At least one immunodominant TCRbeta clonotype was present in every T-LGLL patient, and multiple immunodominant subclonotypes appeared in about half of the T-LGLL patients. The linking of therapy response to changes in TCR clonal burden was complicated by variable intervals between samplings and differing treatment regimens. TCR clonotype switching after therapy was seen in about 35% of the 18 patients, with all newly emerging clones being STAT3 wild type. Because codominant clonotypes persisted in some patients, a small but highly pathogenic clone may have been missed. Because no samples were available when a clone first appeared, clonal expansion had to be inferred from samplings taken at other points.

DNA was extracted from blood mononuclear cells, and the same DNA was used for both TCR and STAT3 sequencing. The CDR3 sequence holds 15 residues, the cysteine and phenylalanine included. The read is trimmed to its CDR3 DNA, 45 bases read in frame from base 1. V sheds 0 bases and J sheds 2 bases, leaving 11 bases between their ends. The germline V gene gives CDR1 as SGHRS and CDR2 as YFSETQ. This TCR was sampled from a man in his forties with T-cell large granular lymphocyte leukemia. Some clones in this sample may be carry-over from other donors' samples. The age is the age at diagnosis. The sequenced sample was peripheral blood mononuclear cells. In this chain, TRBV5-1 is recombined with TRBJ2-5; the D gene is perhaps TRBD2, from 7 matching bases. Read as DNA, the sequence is TGCGCCAGCAGCTTGGGGGGGGGCTGGCAAGAGACCCAGTACTTC. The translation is CASSLGGGWQETQYF.